This T cell receptor (beta chain) was retrieved from a study of T cell clones after liver transplantation. Study-level information: In this trial, immunosuppression withdrawal was attempted within 2 years of liver transplant. Tolerant meant at least one year fully off immunosuppression without liver enzymes above twice normal.

Using immunoSEQ multiplex PCR, the repertoire was profiled, and TCRdb retains in-frame clones only, with some absent. The sample contains 65,000 to 95,000 clones, about 80% of which appear only once. This clone came up once. Its antigen is unknown. Study-wide points: In two subjects, few donor cells limited the measurable donor-reactive repertoire.

This sample comprised CD4+ T cells from blood, obtained before liver transplant. This TCR was recovered from a human donor who received a liver transplant.

CDR3 sequence reads: CASSLDIQYGYTF. The CDR3 DNA reads TGCGCCAGCAGCTTGGATATTCAGTATGGCTACACCTTC. V is TRBV5-1 and J is TRBJ1-2, with unresolved D. CDR1 is SGHRS, CDR2 YFSETQ, per germline. This CDR3 comprises 13 residues. The V end was cut by 0 bases, the J end by 5 bases, with 8 bases between.